Listed here is a single TCR beta chain. This sample stems from a study of blood T cell repertoires in COVID-19. On the study more broadly: In each case, the material was cDNA or gDNA derived from T cells, B-cell-depleted T cells, or PBMCs.

Original processing methods: Reference gene primer amplification yielded estimated nucleated cell counts. The table came from immunoSEQ multiplex PCR; TCRdb's copy has only in-frame clones and leaves some out. The DNA was the basis for D and trimming; V, J and clone size are from that table. The repertoire holds 60,000 to 80,000 clones, roughly 88% seen once, with less than 5.5% in the top ten. This TCR derives from a human donor in a cohort sampled during active COVID-19. Sequencing input: peripheral blood.

CDR3 protein: CASSTLRSYRTNWETQYF. As DNA, the CDR3 is TGTGCCAGCAGTACCCTTAGATCGTACCGGACAAATTGGGAGACCCAGTACTTC. V is TRBV7-9 and J is TRBJ2-5; TRBD1 is a possible D gene (5 bases). Looked up from germline, CDR1 is SEHNR and CDR2 is FQNEAQ (reference sequence). V was pared by 6 bases and J by 5 bases, with 28 bases between. This CDR3 region has 18 residues.